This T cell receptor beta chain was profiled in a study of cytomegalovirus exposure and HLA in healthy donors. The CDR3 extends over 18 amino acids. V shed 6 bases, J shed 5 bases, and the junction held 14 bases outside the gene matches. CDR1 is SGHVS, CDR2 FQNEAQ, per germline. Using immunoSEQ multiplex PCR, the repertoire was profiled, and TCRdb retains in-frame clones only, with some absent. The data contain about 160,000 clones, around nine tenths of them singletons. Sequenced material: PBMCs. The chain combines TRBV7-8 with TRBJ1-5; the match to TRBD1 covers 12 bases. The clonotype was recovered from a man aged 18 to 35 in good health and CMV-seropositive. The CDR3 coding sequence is TGTGCCAGCAGTCCCCTCGGGACAGGGGGCGGGGGGGATCAGCCCCAGCATTTT. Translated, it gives CASSPLGTGGGGDQPQHF.